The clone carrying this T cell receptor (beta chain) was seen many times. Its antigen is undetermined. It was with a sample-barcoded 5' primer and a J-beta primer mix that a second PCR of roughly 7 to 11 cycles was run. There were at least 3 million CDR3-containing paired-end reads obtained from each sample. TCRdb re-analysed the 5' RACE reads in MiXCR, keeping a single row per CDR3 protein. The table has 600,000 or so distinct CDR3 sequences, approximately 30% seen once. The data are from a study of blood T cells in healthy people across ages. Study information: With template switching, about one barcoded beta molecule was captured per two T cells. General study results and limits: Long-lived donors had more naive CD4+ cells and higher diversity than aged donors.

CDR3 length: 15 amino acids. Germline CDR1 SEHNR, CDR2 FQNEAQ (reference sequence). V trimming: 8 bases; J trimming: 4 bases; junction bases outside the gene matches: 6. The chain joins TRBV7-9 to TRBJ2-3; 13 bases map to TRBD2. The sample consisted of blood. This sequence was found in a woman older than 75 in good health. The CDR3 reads CASLLAGGISDTQYF. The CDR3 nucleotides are TGTGCCAGCCTACTAGCGGGGGGGATTTCAGATACGCAGTATTTT.